These 28 T cell receptor beta chains were all obtained from the same sample, sequenced in a study of T cells in Graves' hyperthyroidism and ophthalmopathy. Amplified TCR beta CDR3 regions came from RNA transcripts. The TCR CDR3 first-round RT-PCR relied on the HTBI primer set. TCRdb reprocessed the multiplex PCR reads with MiXCR, giving one entry per CDR3 protein. The sample includes 650,000 to 850,000 distinct CDR3 sequences, under 20% of them seen just once. The sample taken for sequencing was blood. The receptors derive from a woman in her 50s with Graves' hyperthyroidism that later progressed to Graves' ophthalmopathy.

This clonotype has only a few counts. This sequence joins TRBV2 and TRBJ2-2, with 14 bases that match TRBD2. In germline, CDR1 is SNHLY, CDR2 FYNNEI. Losses at the gene ends were 7 bases for V and 7 bases for J; bases not matched to a gene: 5. The CDR3 contains 15 residues. CDR3 in DNA: TGTGCCAGCACCCGACTAGCGGGGGGGGTCGGGGAGCTGTTTTTT. It specifies CASTRLAGGVGELFF.

The chain uses TRBV10-1 and TRBJ2-2, with 8 nucleotides matching TRBD1. In germline, CDR1 is WNHNN, CDR2 SYGVQD (reference sequence). V shed 6 bases and J 4 bases; nucleotides not matched to a gene: 7. The CDR3 sequence is 15 residues long. Here the CDR3 reads CASSSATGATGELFF. CDR3 DNA: TGCGCCAGCAGCTCGGCGACAGGGGCCACCGGGGAGCTGTTTTTT.

This clonotype was seen at least ten times. The chain couples TRBV2 to TRBJ2-5; D is undetermined. Germline values: CDR1 SNHLY, CDR2 FYNNEI. The CDR3 spans 14 residues. Trimming took off 4 bases at V and 5 bases at J, with 14 bases between the two ends. CDR3 coding DNA: TGTGCCAGCAGTGCGGTCAGCCCCGGTGAGACCCAGTACTTC. This codes for CASSAVSPGETQYF. The full variable domain, its missing parts supplied by reference TRBV2 and TRBJ2-5, is EPEVTQTPSHQVTQMGQEVILRCVPISNHLYFYWYRQILGQKVEFLVSFYNNEISEKSEIFDDQFSVERPDGSNFTLKIRSTKLEDSAMYFCASSAVSPGETQYFGPGTRLLVL.

This clonotype was counted between two and nine times. J is TRBJ2-7 and V is TRBV19, with 7 bases lining up with TRBD2. CDR3 size: 13 residues. Germline trimming cut 6 bases from V and 5 bases from J; bases unmatched to any gene: 7. Germline loops: CDR1 LNHDA, CDR2 SQIVND (reference sequence). The chain's CDR3 is CASSPIGGNEQYF. The CDR3 coding sequence is TGTGCCAGTAGCCCAATCGGGGGGAACGAGCAGTACTTC. The variable domain in full, with the rest retrieved from reference TRBV19 and TRBJ2-7, is DGGITQSPKYLFRKEGQNVTLSCEQNLNHDAMYWYRQDPGQGLRLIYYSQIVNDFQKGDIAEGYSVSREKKESFPLTVTSAQKNPTAFYLCASSPIGGNEQYFGPGTRLTVT.

This clonotype has a count of ten or more. J is TRBJ2-1 and V is TRBV5-1; 9 bases agree with TRBD2. This CDR3 spans 15 amino acids. J gave up 8 bases and V 0 bases, and 6 bases lay outside the gene matches. Germline-derived CDR1 and CDR2 are SGHRS and YFSETQ. The CDR3 reads CASSLDPSGADEQFF. CDR3 nucleotides: TGCGCCAGCAGCTTGGATCCTAGCGGGGCGGATGAGCAGTTCTTC.

The J gene is TRBJ2-7, the V gene TRBV20-1; possibly TRBD1 for D (6 bases). Deletions cut 3 bases from V and 7 bases from J, with 16 bases between. Germline CDR1 DFQATT, CDR2 SNEGSKA (reference sequence). There are 13 residues in the CDR3. The DNA for the CDR3 is TGCAGTGCTAGGACAGGTTTCTGGGATGAGCAGTACTTC. The encoded protein is CSARTGFWDEQYF.

The chain carries TRBV19 and TRBJ1-2, with D maybe TRBD1 (6 bases). Germline V gene data show CDR1 as LNHDA and CDR2 as SQIVND (reference sequence). Trimming took off 4 bases at V and 8 bases at J, with 20 bases between the two ends. The CDR3 runs to 15 residues. CDR3 protein: CASSTDLAGEVGYTF. CDR3 bases: TGTGCCAGTAGTACAGATCTGGCAGGGGAGGTGGGCTACACCTTC. The full variable domain, its missing parts supplied by reference TRBV19 and TRBJ1-2, is DGGITQSPKYLFRKEGQNVTLSCEQNLNHDAMYWYRQDPGQGLRLIYYSQIVNDFQKGDIAEGYSVSREKKESFPLTVTSAQKNPTAFYLCASSTDLAGEVGYTFGSGTRLTVV.

At least ten counts were recorded for this clonotype. This chain uses TRBV20-1 with TRBJ2-3; the match to TRBD1 covers 7 bases. The CDR3 spans 14 residues. Germline V lookup: CDR1 DFQATT, CDR2 SNEGSKA (reference sequence). With 4 bases clipped from V and 1 base from J, the junction kept 5 bases outside the gene matches. As DNA, the CDR3 is TGCAGTGCTACGAAGACAGGGCGCACAGATACGCAGTATTTT. Translation: CSATKTGRTDTQYF.

This clonotype has a count of ten or more. The chain is built from TRBV2 and TRBJ1-4; D gene uncertain. Trimming took 9 bases from V and 10 from J, leaving 21 bases between them. In germline, CDR1 is SNHLY, CDR2 FYNNEI. CDR3 length equals 14 residues. This CDR3 is CASTIQTARVKLFF. The CDR3 nucleotides are TGTGCCAGTACAATACAGACCGCAAGAGTAAAACTGTTTTTT.

J is TRBJ2-2 and V is TRBV11-3; maybe TRBD2 (5 bases). Germline CDR1 reads SGHNT; CDR2 reads YENEEA. CDR3 length: 12 residues. V was pared by 8 bases and J by 5 bases, with 9 bases between. CDR3 loop: CASLGDTGELFF. The CDR3 DNA reads TGTGCCAGCCTCGGGGATACCGGGGAGCTGTTTTTT.

This clonotype was seen ten or more times. J is TRBJ2-1 and V is TRBV7-9, with TRBD2 identical over 9 bases. The ends lost 3 bases at V and 8 bases at J; junction bases unmatched: 11. The germline gives CDR1 SEHNR, CDR2 FQNEAQ (reference sequence). The CDR3 is 16 residues long. This CDR3 reads CASSFLERGVRDEQFF. As DNA, the CDR3 is TGTGCCAGCAGCTTCCTCGAGCGGGGGGTTCGGGATGAGCAGTTCTTC. Filled out from reference TRBV7-9 and TRBJ2-1, the complete variable domain reads DTGVSQNPRHKITKRGQNVTFRCDPISEHNRLYWYRQTLGQGPEFLTYFQNEAQLEKSRLLSDRFSAERPKGSFSTLEIQRTEQGDSAMYLCASSFLERGVRDEQFFGPGTRLTVL.

The rearrangement joins TRBV11-2 to TRBJ1-2, with 9 bases matching TRBD1. Germline assignment: CDR1 SGHAT and CDR2 FQNNGV. Unmatched junction bases numbered 15, after V lost 5 bases and J lost 8 bases. CDR3 length: 16 residues. CDR3 nucleotide sequence: TGTGCCAGCAGCCCTAGTAGCACAGGGGGCCCAGGCGGCTACACCTTC. Translation gives CASSPSSTGGPGGYTF.

The chain links TRBV12-3 or TRBV12-4 to TRBJ2-1, with D unresolved. V lost 1 base and J 10 bases, leaving 8 bases between the germline ends. CDR3 length equals 12 residues. Here the CDR3 DNA reads TGTGCCAGCAGTTTAGAGTACAGAGAGCAGTTCTTC. Encoded protein: CASSLEYREQFF.

The V and J genes are TRBV6-1 and TRBJ1-5; D unresolved. CDR1 MNHNS and CDR2 SASEGT come from the germline V gene. The length of the CDR3 is 15 residues. Trimming cost V 0 bases and J 6 bases, with 12 bases left between them. The CDR3 bases are TGTGCCAGCAGTGAAGCAGGGTCCGTGAGTCAGCCCCAGCATTTT. Translation: CASSEAGSVSQPQHF.

The chain carries TRBV27 and TRBJ1-2, with 9 bases fitting TRBD1. Germline V gene sequence: CDR1 MNHEY, CDR2 SMNVEV (reference sequence). The CDR3 contains 15 residues. J gave up 3 bases and V 6 bases, and 8 bases lay outside the gene matches. Written as DNA, the CDR3 is TGTGCCAGCAGAGCGGACAGGGGAAGTCACTATGGCTACACCTTC. Protein: CASRADRGSHYGYTF.

This clonotype was recorded at least ten times. CDR3 in DNA: TGTGCCAGCGGAGTAGCCTACGAGCAGTACTTC. Translation gives CASGVAYEQYF. The rearrangement links TRBV6-1 to TRBJ2-7; D is ambiguous. The CDR3 spans 11 residues. CDR1 and CDR2 (germline): MNHNS, SASEGT. V was trimmed by 8 bases and J by 2 bases, leaving 7 bases between them.

This clonotype has just one count. V and J are TRBV7-9 and TRBJ1-1; 11 bases align to TRBD1. V gave up 5 bases and J gave up 5 bases; unmatched junction bases: 7. The CDR3 length is 15 residues. Germline V CDR1 and CDR2: SEHNR, FQNEAQ (reference sequence). The CDR3, as DNA: TGTGCCAGCAGCAACCCCGGGACAGGGGGAACTGAAGCTTTCTTT. Its protein product is CASSNPGTGGTEAFF.

The J gene is TRBJ2-5, the V gene TRBV2; D unresolved. V shed 10 bases and J shed 0 bases, with 6 bases lying between them. The CDR3 has 11 residues. Germline V gene sequence: CDR1 SNHLY, CDR2 FYNNEI. The CDR3, as DNA: TGTGCCAACTCAGACCAAGAGACCCAGTACTTC. Translated: CANSDQETQYF.

The chain carries TRBV14 and TRBJ1-1, with D hard to call. CDR3 length: 15 residues. Trimming took 2 bases from V and 2 from J, leaving 12 bases between them. Looked up from germline, CDR1 is SGHDN and CDR2 is FVKESK. The CDR3 region is CASSQSVLVNTEAFF. The CDR3 DNA reads TGTGCCAGCAGCCAATCTGTCTTGGTCAACACTGAAGCTTTCTTT.

This clonotype has only one observation. This chain uses TRBV29-1 with TRBJ1-1; TRBD1 matches at 10 bases. Germline V lookup: CDR1 SQVTM, CDR2 ANQGSEA. Germline trimming cut 4 bases from V and 1 base from J; bases unmatched to any gene: 3. CDR3 length: 14 amino acids. CDR3 sequence reads: CSVAGTGENTEAFF. The CDR3 nucleotides read TGCAGCGTTGCTGGGACAGGGGAGAACACTGAAGCTTTCTTT.

Many counts were recorded for this clonotype. The rearrangement joins TRBV3-1 to TRBJ1-3; 9 nucleotides line up with TRBD1. From germline, CDR1 is LGHDT and CDR2 YNNKEL (reference sequence). The CDR3 totals 18 residues. V dropped 0 bases and J dropped 2; count of bases not matched to a gene: 8. CDR3 protein: CASSQETGGAPTGNTIYF. The CDR3 coding sequence is TGTGCCAGCAGCCAAGAAACAGGGGGCGCACCTACTGGAAACACCATATATTTT.

The table lists this clonotype with many counts. This chain uses TRBV20-1 with TRBJ2-3; 7 bases are a match to TRBD2. Germline V lookup: CDR1 DFQATT, CDR2 SNEGSKA (reference sequence). V lost 6 bases to trimming and J lost 2 bases; unmatched junction nucleotides: 14. The CDR3 length is 16 residues. The CDR3 nucleotides are TGCAGTGCCACAGTTGCGGGGGTGAGATACACAGATACGCAGTATTTT. Residues: CSATVAGVRYTDTQYF.

The table lists this clonotype with many counts. The V and J genes are TRBV18 and TRBJ1-1; TRBD1 agrees at 7 bases. Trimming at V came to 11 bases and at J to 10 bases, leaving 19 bases not matched to a gene. The V gene's germline CDR1 is KGHSH and CDR2 LQKENI. The CDR3 consists of 14 residues. The CDR3 protein is CASSTKKGAEIAFF. Here the CDR3 DNA reads TGTGCCTCCTCAACCAAAAAGGGGGCGGAGATAGCTTTCTTT.

This clonotype came up many times. The V and J genes are TRBV11-2 and TRBJ2-7, with 7 nucleotides matching TRBD1. The trim removed 1 base at V and 1 base at J, leaving 7 bases unmatched. Germline CDR1 SGHAT, CDR2 FQNNGV. The CDR3 length is 16 residues. The CDR3 sequence: CASSLALSTGSYEQYF. The CDR3 coding sequence is TGTGCCAGCAGCTTAGCCCTATCGACAGGGTCCTACGAGCAGTACTTC.

CDR3 nucleotides: TGCGCCAGCAGTGAGTCTAACCAGGGTTGGGCTTTCTTT. Its protein is CASSESNQGWAFF. The chain recombines TRBV10-1 with TRBJ1-1; TRBD1 is a possible D gene (5 bases). Trimming pared 0 bases from V and 11 bases from J, leaving 13 bases between. The CDR3 extends over 13 amino acids. Germline CDR1 and CDR2: WNHNN and SYGVQD (reference sequence).

In nucleotides, the CDR3 is TGCGCCAGCAGCCCCACGCTAGCGGACTCCTACGAGCAGTACTTC. The encoded protein is CASSPTLADSYEQYF. The J gene is TRBJ2-7, the V gene TRBV4-1; the match to TRBD2 covers 7 bases. CDR3 size: 15 residues. V was pared by 4 bases and J by 0 bases, with 6 bases of the junction left unmatched. Germline CDR1 is MGHRA and CDR2 is YSYEKL.

The chain couples TRBV20-1 to TRBJ2-1; the match to TRBD2 covers 14 bases. J was trimmed by 9 bases and V by 6 bases; bases with no gene match: 4. Germline V gene sequence: CDR1 DFQATT, CDR2 SNEGSKA (reference sequence). The CDR3 consists of 13 residues. CDR3 coding DNA: TGCAGTGCAAAGGGACTAGCGGGGGTTGAGCAGTTCTTC. Translation: CSAKGLAGVEQFF.

J is TRBJ1-1 and V is TRBV19; possible D gene TRBD1, 5 bases. With 0 bases removed from V and 4 bases from J, the gap between germline ends came to 12 bases. CDR1 LNHDA and CDR2 SQIVND come from the germline V gene (reference sequence). CDR3 length: 15 residues. CDR3 nucleotide sequence: TGTGCCAGTAGTATAGATGCAGGGACGGCCACTGAAGCTTTCTTT. It yields the protein CASSIDAGTATEAFF.